This T cell receptor beta chain was captured by sequencing in a study of blood T cell repertoires in COVID-19. Study-wide context: Specimens from acute and convalescent COVID-19 originated in the United States, Italy and Spain.

Clones were sequenced by immunoSEQ multiplex PCR, and TCRdb holds only the in-frame ones, with some missing. The profile shows a few hundred thousand clones, roughly 88% of them singletons. Seattle patients were enrolled during active infection and followed longitudinally. The trim removed 1 base at V and 0 bases at J, leaving 6 bases unmatched. CDR1 is SNHLY and CDR2 is FYNNEI in the germline V gene. This CDR3 contains 17 residues. The sequence was collected from a man in his forties or fifties with COVID-19, enrolled during active disease. The sequencing sample was made of peripheral blood. This rearrangement joins TRBV2 to TRBJ2-3, with 8 bases aligning to TRBD2. The CDR3 nucleotides are TGTGCCAGCAGTGAAGGAAAGCGGGAGAGAAGCACAGATACGCAGTATTTT. Translated, it gives CASSEGKRERSTDTQYF.